This TCR beta chain derives from a study of HIV-infected patients and healthy controls. One entry per CDR3 protein results from TCRdb running MiXCR on the 5' RACE reads. The profile shows approximately 67,000 distinct CDR3 sequences, 15% to 20% of them singletons. There are a few counts of this clonotype. The CDR3 runs 13 residues. CDR1 MNHNY and CDR2 SVGAGI come from the germline V gene (reference sequence). V shed 2 bases and J shed 11 bases, with 15 bases lying between them. The chain couples TRBV6-6 to TRBJ1-1; D is uncertain. Specimen: CD4+ T cells from blood. The origin of this receptor is a human donor in good health. CDR3 residues: CASSYAAPGRAFF. The CDR3 DNA reads TGTGCCAGCAGTTACGCGGCCCCCGGTCGGGCTTTCTTT.